A selection of T cell receptor beta chains follows, all from one sample in a study of vaccination effects on CD4 cells after COVID-19. Antigens of these TCRs are unknown. Here immunoSEQ multiplex PCR was the method, and the copy in TCRdb shows in-frame clones only, minus some. The sample lists some 40,000 clones, less than 85% seen once, with around 3.5% in the top ten. This sample comprised CD4+ T cells from PBMCs cultured without peptide, obtained after COVID-19 vaccination. The receptors originated from a human donor who had a prior SARS-CoV-2 infection. Each CDR3 is given with its conserved first and last residue.

>TRBV7-3|TRBJ2-3
CASSRTSRTDTQYF
>TRBV2|TRBJ2-3
CASSYPGDTQYF
>TRBV4-1|TRBJ2-3
CASSQETGGNTDTQYF
>TRBV4-2|TRBJ2-7
CASSQRLAGPYEQYF
>TRBV9|TRBJ2-5
CASSSSSGGDQETQYF
>TRBV11-3|TRBJ2-2
CASSLARSGGSNTGELFF
>TRBV2|TRBJ2-1
CASSEASEQFF
>TRBV25-1|TRBJ2-3
CASSEFRISPDTQYF
>TRBV24-1|TRBJ2-5
CATSDTSGSQETQYF
>TRBV2|TRBJ2-7
CASSERDGETYEQYF
>TRBV14|TRBJ2-1
CASSPGVWNEQFF
>TRBV6-5|TRBJ2-7
CASSYSLASGSHEQYF
>TRBV6-5|TRBJ2-2
CASSYSRQYTGELFF
>TRBV5-1|TRBJ1-1
CASSPGQIVDEAFF
>TRBV7-9|TRBJ2-5
CASSLTGVTQYF
>TRBV19|TRBJ2-1
CASSTRGGYDRVSDEQFF